This T cell receptor (beta chain) was obtained from a study of shared clonotypes between healthy human individuals (TCRdb year 2020). Background on the whole study: The cohort comprised two women and a few men aged 18 to 49 years. Leukapheresis yielded between about 0.9 and 9 billion PBMCs per donor. Blood TCR repertoires of a handful of healthy adults were deeply sequenced to estimate repertoire size and the extent of clonotype sharing between individuals. For each donor, CD4 naive and CD4 memory were each given three plates, CD8 naive was given two plates, and CD8 memory was given one plate. Different laboratories and diverse techniques were used to prepare libraries and sequence TCR repertoires, to increase sequencing depth and limit assay-specific biases. Study-wide findings and limitations: Sampling was limited to blood, and TCR repertoires in tissue likely differ from TCR repertoires in blood. Pairwise subsampling indicated that sequencing depth was expected to affect the degree of clonotype sharing among donors. The genetic and exposure-history diversity represented was limited by the small number of donors. Estimated clonotype richness was generally larger for naive than for memory subsets. Sharing across a few donors was observed for approximately 4.6% of naive CD4, over 3% of naive CD8, 2% to 2.5% of memory CD4, and roughly 0.43% of memory CD8 clonotypes. Compared with non-shared clonotypes, the clonotypes found in all four sorted-subset donors had higher generation probabilities. Even with the large sequencing depth, rarefaction of the sorted-subset datasets indicated that sequencing was incomplete.

As for this clone: Its target antigen remains unknown. No base quality values were provided; no much bigger clone lies one nucleotide off.

Healthy HIV-negative adults with no recently reported acute infections or vaccinations were included as donors. Every donor was a Caucasian adult living in Nashville, Tennessee, USA. CD4+ T cells were enriched by magnetic negative selection, after which naive cells were positively selected on CD45RA and the negative fraction was taken as the memory subset. After blood collection by leukapheresis, PBMCs were isolated using Ficoll-Histopaque density gradient centrifugation and then cryopreserved in the vapor phase of liquid nitrogen. Purity and quantity of every magnetically sorted T cell population were checked by analytical flow cytometry. Genomic DNA was isolated from every sorted fraction and measured by UV absorbance on a Nanodrop 2000c. TCR CDR3 regions were amplified from genomic DNA by multiplex PCR using the deep immunoSEQ assay. Genomic DNA extracted from each cell subset was distributed evenly over all wells of several immunoSEQ 96-well plates, and each plate served as one replicate. For sorted subsets, each replicate PCR was loaded with 200 ng genomic DNA, equivalent to 30,000 or so T cell genomes. Purified libraries were measured with a Qubit 3.0 fluorometer, size-checked on a Bioanalyzer 2100, and measured again with the KAPA Library Quantification kit. Every immunoSEQ 96-well plate was sequenced on a dedicated single-read 150-cycle Illumina NextSeq 550 flow cell. The published analysis was carried out like this. Because only junctional sequences without quality scores were contained in the immunoSEQ output, filtering matching that applied to full-length reads could not be performed. Sequences were annotated with PyIR, a Python wrapper for IgBLAST v1.9, using IMGT germline references to assign V/J genes and CDR3. Any read was removed if the V/J assignment was weak (E-value above 1e-6), the CDR3 was missing, or the read contained stop codons, out-of-frame junctions, or ambiguous translated residues. A V3J clonotype was defined by an identical inferred V gene, J gene, and CDR3 amino acid sequence. Percentage overlap between repertoires was calculated by dividing the number of shared unique clonotypes by the size of the smaller repertoire. Three approaches were used to assess repertoire richness: RTK rarefaction, the Chao1 estimator, and Recon v2.1 estimates of unobserved clonotypes. Generation probabilities were computed with OLGA for all TCRbeta clonotypes obtained by the gDNA method from several donors. Here the immuneACCESS table is served through TCRdb, limited to in-frame sequences with V and J called. Missing clones are a known gap in these copies; in checked studies unresolved V genes cover under half, and the rest lacks a known reason. D and trimming come from the DNA, and the V and J calls and clone size come from that table. This sample gives 2.5 million or so clones in total; around nine tenths of them show up just once. The ten biggest clones cover about 0.13% of the sample.

The TCR originated in a man aged 18 to 30 in good health. Sequenced sample: naive CD4+ T cells sorted from blood. This specimen's cell subset or site label, interpreted: CD45RA+ positively selected.

The DNA sequence is given as TGTGCCATCACCGAAAAGGGGTTGAACACTGAAGCTTTCTTT. This is translated as CAITEKGLNTEAFF. Recombination connected TRBV10-3 to TRBJ1-1, with TRBD1 perhaps the D gene, on 5 matching bases. V is clipped by 7 bases and J by 0 bases, and the sequence between their germline boundaries is 12 bases long. From cysteine to phenylalanine, the CDR3 is 14 amino acids long. The sequence is cut down to CDR3 DNA, 42 bases in frame from base 1. Taken from the germline V gene, the CDR1 and CDR2 loops are ENHRY and SYGVKD.